This paragraph reports one T cell receptor (beta chain). The antigen is unknown. The data were taken from a study of graft-versus-host responses after intestinal transplantation. Whole-study findings and limits: Levels of circulating GvH clones at their peak were associated with early post-transplant HvG declines.

The CDR3 is made up of 14 amino acids. The trim removed 5 bases at V and 3 bases at J, leaving 5 bases unmatched. Germline-derived CDR1 and CDR2 are LNHDA and SQIVND (reference sequence). Assay: immunoSEQ multiplex PCR; the TCRdb copy retains only in-frame clones and omits some. This sample has tens of thousands of clones, with approximately 90% found just once. This TCR derives from a human patient who received an intestinal transplant, so some T cells may come from the graft donor. The J gene is TRBJ2-7, the V gene TRBV19; 9 nucleotides agree with TRBD1. The sample in question was PBMCs, obtained 26 days after transplant. CDR3 coding DNA: TGTGCCAGTAGTTCGGGGACAGGGTACTACGAGCAGTACTTC. Its translation: CASSSGTGYYEQYF.